This T cell receptor (beta chain) was found in a study of tumour-infiltrating T cells in Burkitt lymphoma. As regards this clone: Its antigen remains unknown.

TCRdb's copy holds only in-frame clones and misses some; the assay was immunoSEQ multiplex PCR. Of about 2,200 clones listed, around 15% are singletons. The study, taken as a whole, reports: Public clonotypes, several, appeared across numerous Burkitt lymphoma patients.

V was cut by 5 bases and J by 9 bases, with 23 bases left in between. Germline assignment: CDR1 MGHDK and CDR2 SYGVNS. This CDR3 contains 16 residues. The source of this sequence is a human donor with Burkitt lymphoma. The V and J genes are TRBV25-1 and TRBJ2-4; D is perhaps TRBD2 (6 bases). Sequencing used tumor tissue. The CDR3 sequence is CASSQKPGYRGGIQYF. The DNA of the CDR3 is TGTGCCAGCAGTCAAAAACCGGGCTATAGGGGAGGCATTCAGTACTTC.